The count of the clone carrying this T cell receptor beta chain is one. Indicated time point: after neoadjuvant nivolumab, at surgical resection. PBMCs were not maintained or expanded in culture before analysis. The assay was immunoSEQ multiplex PCR, and TCRdb's table has in-frame clones only and misses some. The sample contains about 8,000 clones, 70% of which appear only once. This specimen belongs to a study of neoadjuvant anti-PD-1 for oral cavity cancer. The wider study: Before surgery, most patients got three to four biweekly 3 mg/kg nivolumab doses. Patients without progression got a fourth dose around day 43.

In germline, CDR1 is MGHRA, CDR2 YSYEKL. The CDR3 consists of 17 residues. V lost 4 bases to trimming and J lost 1 base; unmatched junction nucleotides: 6. The rearrangement links TRBV4-1 to TRBJ2-3, with 12 bases matching TRBD2. Specimen: PBMCs, collected after nivolumab (anti-PD-1) treatment. This receptor was identified in a person aged 35-80 years with oral cavity squamous cell carcinoma. As DNA, the CDR3 is TGCGCCAGCAGCCGGACTCCTAGCGGGGGGGGCACAGATACGCAGTATTTT. Its translation is CASSRTPSGGGTDTQYF.